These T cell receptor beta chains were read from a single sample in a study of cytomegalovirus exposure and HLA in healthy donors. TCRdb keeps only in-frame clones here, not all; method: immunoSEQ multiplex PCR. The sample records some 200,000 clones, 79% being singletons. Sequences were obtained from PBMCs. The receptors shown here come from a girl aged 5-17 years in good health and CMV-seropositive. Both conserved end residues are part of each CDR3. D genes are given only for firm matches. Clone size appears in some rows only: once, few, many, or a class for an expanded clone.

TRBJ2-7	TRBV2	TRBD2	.	TGTGCCAGCAGTGGGGGACTAGCCGGATTGTGGAACGAGCAGTACTTC	CASSGGLAGLWNEQYF
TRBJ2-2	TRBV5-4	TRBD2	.	TGTGCCAGCAGCTTGTCGGGGACTAGCGGTAGCACCGGGGAGCTGTTTTTT	CASSLSGTSGSTGELFF
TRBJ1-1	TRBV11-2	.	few	TGTGCCAGCAGCTTAGGACCGGGCACTGAAGCTTTCTTT	CASSLGPGTEAFF
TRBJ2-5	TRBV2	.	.	TGTGCCAGGTCCTTTCGAGGAGGGGAGACCCAGTACTTC	CARSFRGGETQYF
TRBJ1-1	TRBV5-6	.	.	TGTGCCAGCAGCTTTCGGACTGCGAACACTGAAGCTTTCTTT	CASSFRTANTEAFF
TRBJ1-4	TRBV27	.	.	TGTGCCAGCAGTCCCACTTGGTCCGGGGAAAAACTGTTTTTT	CASSPTWSGEKLFF
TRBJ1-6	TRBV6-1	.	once	TGTGCCAGCAGTGCCATAAAGCGCGACTCACCCCTCCACTTT	CASSAIKRDSPLHF
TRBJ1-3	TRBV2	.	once	TGTGCCAGCAGTGACGCGGGTAGCCTCTCTGGAAACACCATATATTTT	CASSDAGSLSGNTIYF
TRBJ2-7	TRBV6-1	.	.	TGTGCCAGCAGTGAAGAGGGTACAGGGAGCCACGAGCAGTACTTC	CASSEEGTGSHEQYF
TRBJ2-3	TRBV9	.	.	TGTGCCAGCAGCGTAGGTGGGGGGACTCGAACGCAGTATTTT	CASSVGGGTRTQYF
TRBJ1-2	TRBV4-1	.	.	TGCGCCAGCAGCCAAACCGACAGTAGCTATGGCTACACCTTC	CASSQTDSSYGYTF
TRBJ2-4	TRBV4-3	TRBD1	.	TGCGCCAGCAGCCATGCACCCGGGACAGGATCGTTCATTCAGTACTTC	CASSHAPGTGSFIQYF
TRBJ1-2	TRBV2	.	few	TGTGCCAGCAGTGACAGGAACTATGGCTACACCTTC	CASSDRNYGYTF
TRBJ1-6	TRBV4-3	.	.	TGCGCCAGCAGCCAAGGGAAGCGTTATTATAATTCACCCCTCCACTTT	CASSQGKRYYNSPLHF
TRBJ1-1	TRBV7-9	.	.	TGTGCCAGCAGCTTAACTTACGCGGAAGAAGCTTTCTTT	CASSLTYAEEAFF
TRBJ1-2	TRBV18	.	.	TGTGCCAGCTCCGCGGGGCAGCAAGCTTATGGCTACACCTTC	CASSAGQQAYGYTF
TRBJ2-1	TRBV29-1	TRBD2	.	TGCAGCGCTGGGCTAGCGGGGGGCCTCGTCGGTGAGCAGTTCTTC	CSAGLAGGLVGEQFF
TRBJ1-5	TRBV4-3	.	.	TGCGCCAGCAGCCAAGAACTAGCTCAGCCCCAGCATTTT	CASSQELAQPQHF
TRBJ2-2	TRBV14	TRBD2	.	TGTGCCAGCAGCCAAGTCTTGCGGGGGGACACCGGGGAGCTGTTTTTT	CASSQVLRGDTGELFF
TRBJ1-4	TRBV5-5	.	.	TGTGCCAGCTCGGGTTCAACTAATGAAAAACTGTTTTTT	CASSGSTNEKLFF
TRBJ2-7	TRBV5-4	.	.	TGTGCCAGCAGCTTGGAAGGGGGCTACGAGCAGTACTTC	CASSLEGGYEQYF
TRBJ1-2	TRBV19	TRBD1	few	TGTGCCAGTAGTATCGGACAGGGTGGCTTAGGAGGCTACACCTTC	CASSIGQGGLGGYTF
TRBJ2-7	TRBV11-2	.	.	TGTGCCAGCAGCTTAGAGCGGGGCTCCGAGCAGTACTTC	CASSLERGSEQYF
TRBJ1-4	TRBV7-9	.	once	TGTGCCAGCAGCTTAGTGGGGGCCTGGGGAAAACTGTTTTTT	CASSLVGAWGKLFF
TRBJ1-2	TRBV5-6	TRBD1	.	TGTGCCAGCAGCTTTATGGGGGGACAGGGGGAAATCGATGGCTACACCTTC	CASSFMGGQGEIDGYTF
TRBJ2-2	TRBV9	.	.	TGTGCCAGCAGCTCCCCCGGGGGGCTAGACGCCGGGGAGCTGTTTTTT	CASSSPGGLDAGELFF
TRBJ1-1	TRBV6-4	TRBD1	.	TGTGCCAGCAGCGCAACAGGGGAGTGGAACACTGAAGCTTTCTTT	CASSATGEWNTEAFF
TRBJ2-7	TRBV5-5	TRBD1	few	TGTGCCAGCAGCATAGGGACAGCTGGGGCCTACGAGCAGTACTTC	CASSIGTAGAYEQYF
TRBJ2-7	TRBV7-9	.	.	TGTGCCAGCAGCTTAGAAGGGAGCTCCTACGAGCAGTACTTC	CASSLEGSSYEQYF
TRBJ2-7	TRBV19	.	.	TGTGCCAGTAAGACGACAGGTGGGAACTACGAGCAGTACTTC	CASKTTGGNYEQYF
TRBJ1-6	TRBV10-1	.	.	TGCGCCAGCAGTGAATGGAGCTCCTATAATTCACCCCTCCACTTT	CASSEWSSYNSPLHF
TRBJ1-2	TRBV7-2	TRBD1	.	TGTGCCAGCAGCTTCGACCCGGGACAGGGGGGCTACACCTTC	CASSFDPGQGGYTF
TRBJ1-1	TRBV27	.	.	TGTGCCAGCAGTTCCCTCCTCTCAGGGTTGTGGACTGAAGCTTTCTTT	CASSSLLSGLWTEAFF
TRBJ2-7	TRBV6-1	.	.	TGTGCCAGCAGTGGATTACAGGGTAGCGAGCAGTACTTC	CASSGLQGSEQYF
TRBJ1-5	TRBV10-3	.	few	TGTGCCATCAGTGAGTCAACAGTAAATCAGCCCCAGCATTTT	CAISESTVNQPQHF
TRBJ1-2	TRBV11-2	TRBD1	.	TGTGCCAGCAGCTTAACAGGACAGGGGGCAAATGGCTACACCTTC	CASSLTGQGANGYTF
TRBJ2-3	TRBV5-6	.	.	TGTGCCAGCAGATTCTTTAGCGGCGGGACTAGCACAGATACGCAGTATTTT	CASRFFSGGTSTDTQYF
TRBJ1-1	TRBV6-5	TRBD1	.	TGTGCCAGCAGACAGGGGGCTGTGGTCACTGAAGCTTTCTTT	CASRQGAVVTEAFF
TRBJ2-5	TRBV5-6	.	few	TGTGCCAGCAGCTCTGGACGTTGGAGGGAGACCCAGTACTTC	CASSSGRWRETQYF
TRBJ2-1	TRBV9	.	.	TGTGCCAGCAGCGTAGGGGCAAAGGGGAATGAGCAGTTCTTC	CASSVGAKGNEQFF
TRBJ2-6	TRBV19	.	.	TGTGCCAGTAGTTCCCAACTGGGGCCTGGGGCCAACGTCCTGACTTTC	CASSSQLGPGANVLTF
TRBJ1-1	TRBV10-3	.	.	TGTGCCATCAGTGAGACCCTTCGGGAAGCTTTCTTT	CAISETLREAFF
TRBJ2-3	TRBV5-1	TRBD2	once	TGCGCCAGCTTAAGCGGGGGGGACACAGATACGCAGTATTTT	CASLSGGDTDTQYF
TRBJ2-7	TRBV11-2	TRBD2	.	TGTGCCAGCAGCTTAGTAGGACTAGCGGGGGGGCCGGTATACGAGCAGTACTTC	CASSLVGLAGGPVYEQYF
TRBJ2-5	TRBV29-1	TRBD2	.	TGCAGTCTGGCGGGGGTGGGCCAAGAGACCCAGTACTTC	CSLAGVGQETQYF
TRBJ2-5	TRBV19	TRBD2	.	TGTGCCAGTAGTATGTTTGCCGGGGGGGAAGAGACCCAGTACTTC	CASSMFAGGEETQYF
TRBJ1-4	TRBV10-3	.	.	TGTGCCATCAGTGAGGGGGGGAGCGCAACTAATGAAAAACTGTTTTTT	CAISEGGSATNEKLFF
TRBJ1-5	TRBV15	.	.	TGTGCCACCAGCAGTAGGCAAGGAGGACAGCCCCAGCATTTT	CATSSRQGGQPQHF
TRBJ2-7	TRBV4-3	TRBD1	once	TGCGCCAGCAGCCAAGGCAAACCGGGACAGGGACCCTACGAGCAGTACTTC	CASSQGKPGQGPYEQYF
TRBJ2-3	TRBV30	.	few	TGTGCCTGGAGAGGTGAAGGGGGGGGCCACGTAGGTACGCAGTATTTT	CAWRGEGGGHVGTQYF
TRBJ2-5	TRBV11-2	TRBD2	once	TGTGCCAGCAGCACCGGGGGGGCGGGGACCCAGTACTTC	CASSTGGAGTQYF
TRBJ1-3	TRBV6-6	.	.	TGTGCCAGCAGAACTACCAGCGGGGGAAACACCATATATTTT	CASRTTSGGNTIYF
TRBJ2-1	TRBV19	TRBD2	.	TGTGCCAGTACGGTGCGGGGGGGCGTAGATGAGCAGTTCTTC	CASTVRGGVDEQFF
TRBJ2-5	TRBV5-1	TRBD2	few	TGCGCCAGCAGCTTGATACGACTAGCGGGGGAACAAGAGACCCAGTACTTC	CASSLIRLAGEQETQYF
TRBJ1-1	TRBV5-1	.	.	TGCGCCAGCAACTCCGGACAGAACACTGAAGCTTTCTTT	CASNSGQNTEAFF
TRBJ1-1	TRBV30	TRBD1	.	TGTGCCTGGTCCGGACAGGGGAGGTTATTCTGGTCTGAAGCTTTCTTT	CAWSGQGRLFWSEAFF
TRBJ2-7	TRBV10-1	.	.	TGCGCCGGACCGGGGGGCCCAGCATACGAGCAGTACTTC	CAGPGGPAYEQYF
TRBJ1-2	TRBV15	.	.	TGTGCCACCAGCAGAGAAACGAGGAAACAGGCTAACTATGGCTACACCTTC	CATSRETRKQANYGYTF
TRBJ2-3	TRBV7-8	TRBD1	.	TGTGCCAGCAGCTTAGAACAGGGGCTCACCACAGATACGCAGTATTTT	CASSLEQGLTTDTQYF
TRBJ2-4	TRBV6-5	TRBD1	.	TGTGCCAGCAGTTACTCGGCGGGACAGGGGAAAAACATTCAGTACTTC	CASSYSAGQGKNIQYF